This T cell receptor (beta chain) was recorded in a study of blood T cell repertoires in COVID-19. Study details: COVID-19 samples, acute and convalescent, were from the United States, Italy and Spain. From T cells, B-cell-depleted T cells, or PBMCs came the material, which was cDNA or gDNA.

The method was immunoSEQ multiplex PCR; TCRdb's version includes in-frame clones alone and lacks a portion of them. The sample includes some 89,000 clones, approximately 80% of them seen just once. This CDR3 comprises 15 residues. The germline gives CDR1 ENHRY, CDR2 SYGVKD. V lost 7 bases, J lost 1 base, and 16 bases lay in between. The sample was peripheral blood. The receptor comes from a man aged 70-80 years with acute or convalescent COVID-19. The chain is built from TRBV10-3 and TRBJ1-2; D is unresolved. CDR3: CAIKYSDGHNYGYTF. CDR3 DNA sequence: TGTGCCATCAAATACTCGGATGGGCATAACTATGGCTACACCTTC.